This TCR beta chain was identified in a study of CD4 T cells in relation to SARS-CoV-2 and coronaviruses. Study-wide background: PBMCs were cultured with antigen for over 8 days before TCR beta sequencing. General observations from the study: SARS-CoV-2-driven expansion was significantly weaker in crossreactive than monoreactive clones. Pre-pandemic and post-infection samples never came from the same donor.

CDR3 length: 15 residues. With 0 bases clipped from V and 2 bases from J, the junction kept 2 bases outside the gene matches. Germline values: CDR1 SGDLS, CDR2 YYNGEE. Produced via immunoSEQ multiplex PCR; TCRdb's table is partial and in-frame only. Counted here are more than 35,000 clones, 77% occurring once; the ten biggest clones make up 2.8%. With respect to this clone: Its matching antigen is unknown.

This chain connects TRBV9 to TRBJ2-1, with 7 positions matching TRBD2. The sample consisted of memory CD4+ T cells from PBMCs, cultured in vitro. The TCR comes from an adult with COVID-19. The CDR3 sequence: CASSVELAAYNEQFF. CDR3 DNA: TGTGCCAGCAGCGTAGAGCTAGCGGCCTACAATGAGCAGTTCTTC.